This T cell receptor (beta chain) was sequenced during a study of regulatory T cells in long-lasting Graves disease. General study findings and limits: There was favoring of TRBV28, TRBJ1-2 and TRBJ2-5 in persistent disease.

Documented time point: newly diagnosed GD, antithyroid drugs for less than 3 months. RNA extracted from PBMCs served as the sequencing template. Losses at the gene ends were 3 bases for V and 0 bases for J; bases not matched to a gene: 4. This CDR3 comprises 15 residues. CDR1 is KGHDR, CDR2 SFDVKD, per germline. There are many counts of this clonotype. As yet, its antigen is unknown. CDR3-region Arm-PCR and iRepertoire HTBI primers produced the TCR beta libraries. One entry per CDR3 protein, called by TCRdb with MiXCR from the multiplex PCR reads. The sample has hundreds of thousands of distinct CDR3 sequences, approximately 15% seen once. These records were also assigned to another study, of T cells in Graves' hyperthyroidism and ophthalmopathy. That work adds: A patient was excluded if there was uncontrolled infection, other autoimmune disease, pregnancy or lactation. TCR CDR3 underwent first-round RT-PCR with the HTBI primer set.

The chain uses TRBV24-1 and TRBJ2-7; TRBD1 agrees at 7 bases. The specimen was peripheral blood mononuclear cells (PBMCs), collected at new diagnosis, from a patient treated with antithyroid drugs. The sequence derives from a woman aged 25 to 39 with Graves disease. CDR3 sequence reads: CATSDTRDSSYEQYF. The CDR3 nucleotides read TGTGCCACCAGTGATACTCGGGACAGCTCCTACGAGCAGTACTTC.